What follows is one T cell receptor beta chain and its context. What it binds is not known. V lost 0 bases and J 1 base, leaving 7 bases between the germline ends. Germline assignment: CDR1 SGHRS and CDR2 YFSETQ. The CDR3 sequence is 14 residues long. This record belongs to a study of cytomegalovirus exposure and HLA in healthy donors. Study-level background: Among the approximately 400 genotyped donors, less than 85% were placed in the Caucasian-associated ancestry cluster. Study-level results: Later analysis indicated greater clonal expansion among HLA-associated TCR beta chains than among equally common other chains. In an earlier analysis, in several hundred donors, most V segments appeared productive either ~90% or ~30% of the time.

PCR used 60 Vbeta primers and 13 Jbeta primers. The data were produced by immunoSEQ multiplex PCR, yet TCRdb's version contains in-frame clones alone and is incomplete. The sample consists of roughly 150,000 clones, about two thirds of them appearing once. This receptor was taken from a man between 35 and 55 years old in good health and CMV-seronegative. Sequencing was performed on PBMCs. V usage is TRBV5-1 and J usage is TRBJ2-5; D is unresolved. DNA of the CDR3: TGCGCCAGCAGCTTGGGGCAGTTCCAAGAGACCCAGTACTTC. Residues: CASSLGQFQETQYF.